The rows below give T cell receptor beta chains drawn from one sample of a study of blood T cells in healthy people across ages. TCRdb itself ran the 5' RACE reads through MiXCR, one entry per CDR3 protein. The sample gives 550,000 to 650,000 distinct CDR3 sequences, approximately 30% of which show up once; less than 20% is in the top ten. Sequencing input: blood. These receptors came from a woman older than 75 in good health. Each CDR3 is given with its conserved first and last residue. Each record gives: V gene, clone size, J gene, D gene, CDR3 length, CDR3 DNA, CDR3 protein. D genes are given only for firm matches. Clone size is shown for a subset of rows, as once, few, many or a class of expanded clone.

TRBV4-3	few	TRBJ1-2	-	14	TGCGCCGGCAGCCAAGATGCGCAAAACTATGGCTACACCTTC	CAGSQDAQNYGYTF
TRBV13	-	TRBJ1-1	-	13	TGTGCCAGCAGCTCCCCACGGAACACTGAAGCTTTCTTT	CASSSPRNTEAFF
TRBV29-1	many	TRBJ2-3	-	15	TGCAGCGTTGGAGTAACGGGGCAGGTCGGGGATACGCAGTATTTT	CSVGVTGQVGDTQYF
TRBV9	-	TRBJ2-2	TRBD2	18	TGTGCCAGCAGCGTCCCTTTGGGTAGCGGGGCGAACACCGGGGAGCTGTTTTTT	CASSVPLGSGANTGELFF
TRBV27	many	TRBJ2-1	-	13	TGTGCCAGCAGTCTCTCGTTCTACAATGAGCAGTTCTTC	CASSLSFYNEQFF
TRBV2	-	TRBJ2-7	TRBD1	16	TGTGCCAGTTCGGACAGGGGGCCCGAATACTCCTACGAGCAGTACTTC	CASSDRGPEYSYEQYF
TRBV9	-	TRBJ1-5	-	15	TGTGCCAGTAGCGTAGGGGGTAGAAGCAATCAGCCCCAGCATTTT	CASSVGGRSNQPQHF
TRBV28	many	TRBJ2-3	-	14	TGTGCCAGCAGTAGGGACCTGAGGGCAGATACGCAGTATTTT	CASSRDLRADTQYF
TRBV6-6	-	TRBJ1-2	-	13	TGTGCCAGCAGTTACGAGGCAGGGGATTACTACACCTTC	CASSYEAGDYYTF
TRBV2	many	TRBJ2-7	-	13	TGTGCCAGTCAGGCTCGACGGTTCTACGAGCAGTACTTC	CASQARRFYEQYF
TRBV28	few	TRBJ2-3	TRBD2	16	TGTGCCAGCAGTCAGCCCGGGGGGGCCGTGACAGATACGCAGTATTTT	CASSQPGGAVTDTQYF
TRBV4-3	many	TRBJ1-6	-	16	TGCGCCAGCAGCCAAGATATAGGGGCAGGGGTGACACCCCTCCACTTT	CASSQDIGAGVTPLHF
TRBV7-9	few	TRBJ1-5	-	13	TGTGCCAGCAGCTTCGGTATCGGGCAGCCCCAGCATTTT	CASSFGIGQPQHF
TRBV6-6	once	TRBJ1-2	TRBD1	15	TGTGCCAGCAGTTCCGGGACAGGGGGCAATAGTGGCTCCACCTTC	CASSSGTGGNSGSTF
TRBV19	-	TRBJ2-1	TRBD2	15	TGTGCCAGTGGTAGGGGACTAGCGATCTACAATGAGCAGTTCTTC	CASGRGLAIYNEQFF
TRBV6-1	-	TRBJ1-5	-	14	TGTGCCAGCAGCCTACACCATAGCAATCAGCCCCAGCATTTT	CASSLHHSNQPQHF
TRBV30	-	TRBJ1-2	-	12	TGTGCCGTATCGGGAGGACCTCGCGGCTACACCTTC	CAVSGGPRGYTF
TRBV6-2/TRBV6-3	many	TRBJ1-1	-	16	TGTGCCAGCAGTTACTCAGTTCGGGGTCGGAACACTGAAGCTTTCTTT	CASSYSVRGRNTEAFF
TRBV19	many	TRBJ2-3	-	14	TGTGCCAGTAGGTTACAAGGCAGCACAGATACGCAGTATTTT	CASRLQGSTDTQYF
TRBV27	many	TRBJ2-1	TRBD2	14	TGTGCCAGCAGTTTATCGATTGGCGGGAGTGAGCAGTTCTTC	CASSLSIGGSEQFF
TRBV6-2/TRBV6-3	many	TRBJ2-1	-	16	TGTGCCAGCAGGCCCACTAGGGGGGATTCTTACAATGAGCAGTTCTTC	CASRPTRGDSYNEQFF
TRBV9	-	TRBJ1-1	-	14	TGTGCCAGCAGCACCGACACGGCGGGGACTGAAGCTTTCTTT	CASSTDTAGTEAFF
TRBV11-3	few	TRBJ2-3	-	14	TGTGCCAGCAGCTCCGGGGCGGAAACAGATACGCAGTATTTT	CASSSGAETDTQYF
TRBV20-1	once	TRBJ2-7	-	15	TGCAGTGCTACCATACAGGGCTACGATTCCGGCGAGCAGTACTTC	CSATIQGYDSGEQYF
TRBV21-1	many	TRBJ1-2	-	18	TGTGCCAGCAGCAAAGATAAGGATAACGCCACCGGGGACTATGGCTACACCTTC	CASSKDKDNATGDYGYTF
TRBV6-6	many	TRBJ1-5	-	12	TGTGCCAGCAGTTTCCCAAATCAGCCCCAGCATTTT	CASSFPNQPQHF
TRBV20-1	many	TRBJ2-7	-	13	TGCAGTGCTAGACCGGGACTGCTCTACGAGCAGTACTTC	CSARPGLLYEQYF
TRBV20-1	many	TRBJ1-2	-	15	TGCAGTGCCCCATCGCCTATGGGAGGGAACTATGGCTACACCTTC	CSAPSPMGGNYGYTF
TRBV6-2/TRBV6-3	few	TRBJ1-6	TRBD1	15	TGTGCCAGCAGACAGCATACAGGGGTTAATTCACCCCTCCACTTT	CASRQHTGVNSPLHF
TRBV10-3	many	TRBJ1-5	-	15	TGTGCCATCAGTGTCAAATTGGCTCCCGAGGCCGCCCAGCATTTT	CAISVKLAPEAAQHF
TRBV20-1	few	TRBJ1-1	TRBD1	14	TGCAGTGCCCTAACCCGACAGGGTGGAACTGAAGCTTTCTTT	CSALTRQGGTEAFF
TRBV5-1	many	TRBJ1-2	TRBD1	13	TGCGCCAGCAGCTTTCCGGGACAGTATGACTACACCTTC	CASSFPGQYDYTF
TRBV7-9	-	TRBJ2-1	TRBD2	19	TGTGCCAGCAGCTTAGACTGGGCTAGCGGGGGATTTGGCCACTACGAGCAGTTCTTC	CASSLDWASGGFGHYEQFF
TRBV27	many	TRBJ2-1	-	15	TGTGCCAGCTCTCCTGCCGGGACAAGATACAATGAGCAGTTCTTC	CASSPAGTRYNEQFF
TRBV4-2	few	TRBJ1-2	-	15	TGTGCCAGCAGCCAAGACCCCGACGGGCGTTATGGCTACACCTTC	CASSQDPDGRYGYTF
TRBV9	-	TRBJ1-4	-	14	TGTGCCAGCAGCTTTAGACAGGAGAATGAAAAACTGTTTTTT	CASSFRQENEKLFF
TRBV7-3	many	TRBJ1-2	TRBD1	14	TGTGCCAGCAGCGTTGGGGACAGGGGAGATGGCTACACCTTC	CASSVGDRGDGYTF
TRBV20-1	many	TRBJ1-2	-	13	TGCAGTGTCGCGAAAGGGTCAGGGGATGGCTACACCTTC	CSVAKGSGDGYTF
TRBV5-1	-	TRBJ2-5	TRBD1	15	TGCGCCAGCAGCTCTTGGACAGGGCTAGGGGAGACCCAGTACTTC	CASSSWTGLGETQYF
TRBV7-2	-	TRBJ1-5	-	15	TGTGCCAGCGGCTTAGCGTGGGGTTCCAATCAGCCCCAGCATTTT	CASGLAWGSNQPQHF
TRBV7-9	-	TRBJ2-5	TRBD2	16	TGTGCCAGCAGCCAGGCCCCTAGCGGAGGATACAATGAGCAGTACTTC	CASSQAPSGGYNEQYF
TRBV15	many	TRBJ1-1	-	14	TGTGCCACCAGCAGAGAGGGATTGAACACTGAAGCTTTCTTT	CATSREGLNTEAFF